This T cell receptor beta chain was obtained from a study of T-cell reconstitution after alpha-beta-depleted transplantation in children. This clonotype was observed a few times. No antigen is known for it. Regarding the study as a whole: About two months after transplant, alpha-beta T cells reportedly came from several hundred expanded graft clones. Day-60 TCRbeta diversity that was high in some patients was derived from surviving recipient T cells and thymic progenitors. T-cell counts and diversity at one year post-transplant came mainly from newly produced T cells.

The library targeted TCRbeta and was prepared with unique molecular identifiers. MiXCR, run by TCRdb on the PCR reads, gives a single entry per CDR3 protein. The sample shows around 450,000 distinct CDR3 sequences, roughly 16% of them seen only once. Sequencing was performed on PBMCs, mostly from graft donor cells, taken 360 days after TCRalphabeta/CD19-depleted stem cell transplant. This TCR came from a boy under two years old who had a stem cell transplant for Wiskott-Aldrich syndrome, so the T cells may come from the graft donor.

CDR3 coding DNA: TGTGCCAGCAGCTTAGAGGTGGGGAACCCCTACGAGCAGTACTTC. It yields the protein CASSLEVGNPYEQYF. The chain recombines TRBV11-2 with TRBJ2-7; D ambiguous. The CDR3 has 15 amino acids. CDR1 and CDR2 (germline): SGHAT, FQNNGV. V was clipped by 0 bases and J by 2 bases, with 11 bases between them. Combining the CDR3 with reference TRBV11-2 and TRBJ2-7 gives the whole variable domain EAGVAQSPRYKIIEKRQSVAFWCNPISGHATLYWYQQILGQGPKLLIQFQNNGVVDDSQLPKDRFSAERLKGVDSTLKIQPAKLEDSAVYLCASSLEVGNPYEQYFGPGTRLTVT.